The clone carrying this T cell receptor beta chain was observed at least ten times. TCRdb reprocessed the RT-PCR reads with MiXCR, giving one entry per CDR3 protein. The sample shows 400,000 to 500,000 distinct CDR3 sequences, 16% of them seen only once. This entry belongs to a study of patients and donors after allogeneic stem cell transplantation. CDR3 length: 11 amino acids. The ends were cut back, 7 bases at V and 10 bases at J, with 16 bases in the middle. Per germline, CDR1 SQVTM and CDR2 ANQGSEA. Material: blood, either unsorted or a sorted T cell fraction (not recorded which). The V call is TRBV29-1, the J call TRBJ1-1; D remains ambiguous. The TCR sequence derives from a human donor who was either an allogeneic HSCT recipient or a stem cell or donor lymphocyte infusion donor (not recorded which). It is not recorded whose cells these are; they may come from a transplant donor. The CDR3 bases are TGCAGCGGAAAGGAGGGAGCGGTAGCTTTCTTT. It specifies CSGKEGAVAFF.